These 16 T cell receptor beta chains originate from one sample sequenced in a study of T-cell memory formation after mild COVID-19. One entry per CDR3 protein results from TCRdb running MiXCR on the 5' RACE reads. This sample carries tens of thousands of distinct CDR3 sequences, 6.6% of them seen once, and the ten largest clones take roughly 0.79%. Sequencing was done on a sample of PBMCs or a T cell subset sorted from them (not recorded which). These receptors all come from an adult who had mild COVID-19 (a few samples of this study predate the infection). Cell type and time point are not known.

In this sample, this clonotype turned up many times. The chain couples TRBV20-1 to TRBJ2-2; TRBD1 agrees at 7 bases. The CDR3 extends over 16 amino acids. Germline V lookup: CDR1 DFQATT, CDR2 SNEGSKA (reference sequence). Unmatched junction bases numbered 11, after V lost 1 base and J lost 6 bases. The CDR3, as DNA: TGCAGTGCTAGAGGTGTACAGGGGTCGCCAGCCGGGGAGCTGTTTTTT. Translating gives CSARGVQGSPAGELFF.

This clonotype was counted at least ten times. The chain recombines TRBV2 with TRBJ2-2; TRBD1 aligns across 12 bases. Per the germline V gene, CDR1 is SNHLY and CDR2 is FYNNEI. The CDR3 has 16 residues. J gave up 3 bases and V 5 bases, and 4 bases lay outside the gene matches. CDR3 DNA sequence: TGTGCCAGCAGTCCAGGGACAGGGGGCGACACCGGGGAGCTGTTTTTT. Protein sequence: CASSPGTGGDTGELFF.

The V and J genes are TRBV20-1 and TRBJ2-2; 7 bases line up with TRBD2. CDR3 length: 15 amino acids. CDR1 is DFQATT and CDR2 is SNEGSKA in the germline V gene (reference sequence). Unmatched junction bases numbered 7, after V lost 5 bases and J lost 1 base. CDR3 residues: CSAPYGGGNTGELFF. DNA of the CDR3: TGCAGTGCTCCTTACGGCGGGGGGAACACCGGGGAGCTGTTTTTT.

The chain carries TRBV20-1 and TRBJ2-5; D gene ambiguous. The CDR3 consists of 11 residues. V was pared by 5 bases and J by 5 bases, with 9 bases between. From germline, CDR1 is DFQATT and CDR2 SNEGSKA (reference sequence). CDR3 bases: TGCAGTGCTGGGAAGAGGGAGACCCAGTACTTC. It specifies CSAGKRETQYF.

The gene calls are TRBV25-1 and TRBJ1-2; TRBD1 might be the D (6 bases). V lost 3 bases to trimming and J lost 2 bases, with 10 bases between them. In germline, CDR1 is MGHDK, CDR2 SYGVNS. CDR3 size: 14 residues. The chain's CDR3 is CASSDTRGNYGYTF. CDR3 in DNA: TGTGCCAGCAGTGACACTAGGGGGAACTATGGCTACACCTTC.

This chain uses TRBV10-3 with TRBJ1-2, with TRBD1 matching over 9 bases. The CDR3 has 13 amino acids. The germline CDR1 and CDR2 sequences are ENHRY and SYGVKD. V was clipped by 6 bases and J by 8 bases; unmatched bases: 7. The CDR3 sequence is CAIRTGGTGGYTF. DNA of the CDR3: TGTGCCATCAGGACAGGGGGGACGGGAGGCTACACCTTC.

This clonotype was recorded at least ten times. This rearrangement joins TRBV12-3 or TRBV12-4 to TRBJ1-1; the match to TRBD1 covers 8 bases. V dropped 7 bases and J dropped 4; count of bases not matched to a gene: 8. The CDR3 extends over 14 amino acids. Here the CDR3 reads CASTPTGVGTEAFF. In DNA form, the CDR3 reads TGTGCCAGCACCCCGACAGGGGTAGGCACTGAAGCTTTCTTT.

This clonotype was observed at least ten times. The rearrangement uses TRBV6-5 and TRBJ2-7; TRBD1 agrees at 7 bases. The CDR3 consists of 15 residues. V gave up 6 bases and J gave up 0 bases; unmatched junction bases: 8. The V gene's germline CDR1 is MNHEY and CDR2 SVGAGI. The CDR3 is CASSLRDSPSYEQYF. The DNA for the CDR3 is TGTGCCAGCAGCCTCCGGGACAGTCCCTCCTACGAGCAGTACTTC.

In its sample, this clonotype was seen many times. The chain employs TRBV5-1 and TRBJ2-5; 10 nucleotides agree with TRBD2. Looked up from germline, CDR1 is SGHRS and CDR2 is YFSETQ. J was trimmed by 4 bases and V by 0 bases; bases with no gene match: 6. This CDR3 has 16 amino acids. The CDR3 sequence is CASSLALAGEGETQYF. The DNA of the CDR3 is TGCGCCAGCAGCTTGGCCCTAGCGGGAGAGGGAGAGACCCAGTACTTC. The whole variable domain, filled in from reference TRBV5-1 and TRBJ2-5, reads KAGVTQTPRYLIKTRGQQVTLSCSPISGHRSVSWYQQTPGQGLQFLFEYFSETQRNKGNFPGRFSGRQFSNSRSEMNVSTLELGDSALYLCASSLALAGEGETQYFGPGTRLLVL.

There are many counts of this clonotype. The chain combines TRBV5-1 with TRBJ2-2; 10 positions match TRBD2. V trimming: 1 base; J trimming: 0 bases; junction bases outside the gene matches: 6. The CDR3 totals 18 residues. Germline-derived CDR1 and CDR2 are SGHRS and YFSETQ. The CDR3 nucleotides read TGCGCCAGCAGCTTGAGGGCCACTAGCGGGACGAACACCGGGGAGCTGTTTTTT. Translation: CASSLRATSGTNTGELFF.

Regarding this clonotype: A much larger clone sits a single nucleotide away, making a read error possible. The chain couples TRBV5-5 to TRBJ2-7; TRBD2 aligns across 7 bases. The ends lost 6 bases at V and 7 bases at J; junction bases unmatched: 10. Germline-derived CDR1 and CDR2 are SGHKS and YYEKEE (reference sequence). The CDR3 has 13 residues. The CDR3 nucleotides read TGTGCCAGCATGAAGAGCGGGGCCTGGGAGCAGTACTTC. As protein: CASMKSGAWEQYF.

This clonotype was counted ten times or more. The chain couples TRBV6-5 to TRBJ2-3; possibly TRBD1 for D (5 bases). The V end lost 6 bases, the J end lost 0 bases, and 16 bases lay between the germline ends. The CDR3 has 16 amino acids. Germline loops: CDR1 MNHEY, CDR2 SVGAGI. The CDR3 DNA reads as TGTGCCAGCAGGACCCAGGGTCTTACTAGCACAGATACGCAGTATTTT. The encoded protein is CASRTQGLTSTDTQYF.

This clonotype appeared a few times. J is TRBJ2-6 and V is TRBV24-1; 7 nucleotides line up with TRBD1. This CDR3 contains 17 residues. Germline CDR1 is KGHDR and CDR2 is SFDVKD. After removal of 5 bases from V and 1 base from J, the junction contained 7 bases not matched to a gene. The CDR3 is CATSAPGQASGANVLTF. The CDR3 bases are TGTGCCACCAGTGCCCCCGGACAGGCGTCTGGGGCCAACGTCCTGACTTTC.

This clonotype was seen more than once but under ten times. The V gene is TRBV9, the J gene TRBJ2-2; no reliable D call. The CDR3 covers 12 residues. CDR1 and CDR2 (germline): SGDLS, YYNGEE. The V and J ends lost 3 bases and 2 bases respectively, with 2 bases between them. CDR3 in amino acids: CASSGNTGELFF. CDR3 nucleotide sequence: TGTGCCAGCAGCGGAAACACCGGGGAGCTGTTTTTT.

This clonotype has ten or more counts. The V call is TRBV4-3, the J call TRBJ2-1, with 8 bases lining up with TRBD2. CDR1 and CDR2 (germline): LGHNA, YSLEER. The CDR3 sequence is 16 residues long. V lost 0 bases to trimming and J lost 6 bases; unmatched junction nucleotides: 7. The CDR3 reads CASSQDWRTSFNEQFF. The CDR3 nucleotides are TGCGCCAGCAGCCAAGATTGGCGGACTAGCTTCAATGAGCAGTTCTTC.

The rearrangement links TRBV3-1 to TRBJ2-1; D may match TRBD1 or TRBD2 (6 bases each). Deletions cut 5 bases from V and 6 bases from J, with 17 bases between. The CDR3 is 15 amino acids. Germline V gene lookup returns CDR1 LGHDT and CDR2 YNNKEL (reference sequence). The CDR3 nucleotides read TGTGCCAGCAGCTCTCTAGCAAGGGGGGTCAATGAGCAGTTCTTC. Amino acid sequence: CASSSLARGVNEQFF.